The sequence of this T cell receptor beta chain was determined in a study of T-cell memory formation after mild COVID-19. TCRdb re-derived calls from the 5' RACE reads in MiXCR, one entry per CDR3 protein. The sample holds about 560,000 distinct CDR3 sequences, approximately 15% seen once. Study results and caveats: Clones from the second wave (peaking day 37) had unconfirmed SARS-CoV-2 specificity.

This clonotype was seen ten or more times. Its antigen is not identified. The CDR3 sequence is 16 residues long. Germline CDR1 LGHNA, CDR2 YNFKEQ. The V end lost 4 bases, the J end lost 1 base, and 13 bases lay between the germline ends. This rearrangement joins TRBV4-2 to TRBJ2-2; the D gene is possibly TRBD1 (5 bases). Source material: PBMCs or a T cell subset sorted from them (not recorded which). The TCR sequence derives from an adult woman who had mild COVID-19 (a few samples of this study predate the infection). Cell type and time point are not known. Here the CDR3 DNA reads TGTGCCAGCAGCCCGCAAGGGGCGGAGAACACCGGGGAGCTGTTTTTT. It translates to CASSPQGAENTGELFF.